The 2 T cell receptor beta chains given below trace back to one sample, sequenced in a study of identifying expanded T cells in peripheral blood. TCRdb's copy holds only in-frame clones and misses some; the assay was immunoSEQ multiplex PCR. The sample lists 75,000 to 90,000 clones, 80% to 90% occurring once. What was sequenced was blood. The receptors come from a person between 18 and 75 years old in good health.

The rearrangement uses TRBV9 and TRBJ2-2; tentatively, D is TRBD2 (5 bases). CDR3 length: 12 amino acids. V lost 3 bases, J lost 5 bases, and 5 bases lay in between. CDR1 is SGDLS and CDR2 is YYNGEE in the germline V gene. CDR3 residues: CASSGGTGELFF. The CDR3 DNA reads as TGTGCCAGCAGCGGAGGGACCGGGGAGCTGTTTTTT.

This sequence joins TRBV19 and TRBJ2-7; 11 positions agree with TRBD2. After removal of 5 bases from V and 2 bases from J, the junction contained 14 bases not matched to a gene. Germline V gene lookup returns CDR1 LNHDA and CDR2 SQIVND (reference sequence). The CDR3 has 18 residues. The DNA for the CDR3 is TGTGCCAGTAGTCTAGGGCGGGCTAGCGGGAGGTCCCCCTACGAGCAGTACTTC. Protein product: CASSLGRASGRSPYEQYF. The variable domain in full, completed from reference TRBV19 and TRBJ2-7, reads DGGITQSPKYLFRKEGQNVTLSCEQNLNHDAMYWYRQDPGQGLRLIYYSQIVNDFQKGDIAEGYSVSREKKESFPLTVTSAQKNPTAFYLCASSLGRASGRSPYEQYFGPGTRLTVT.